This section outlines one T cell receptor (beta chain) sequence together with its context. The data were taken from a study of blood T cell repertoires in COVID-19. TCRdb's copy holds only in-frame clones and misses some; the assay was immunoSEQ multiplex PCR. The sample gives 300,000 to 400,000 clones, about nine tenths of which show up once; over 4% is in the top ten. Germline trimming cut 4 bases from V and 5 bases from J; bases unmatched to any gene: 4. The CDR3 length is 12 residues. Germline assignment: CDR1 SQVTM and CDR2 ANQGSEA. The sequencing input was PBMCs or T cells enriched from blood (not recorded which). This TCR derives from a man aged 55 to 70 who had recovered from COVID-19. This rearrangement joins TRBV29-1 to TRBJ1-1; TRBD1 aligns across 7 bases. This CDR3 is CSVGGGRTEAFF. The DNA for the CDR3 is TGCAGCGTTGGAGGGGGCAGAACTGAAGCTTTCTTT.